This TCR beta chain was identified in a study of T cells expressing NK-cell markers. The study's findings and limits: Among a handful of donors, these clonotypes also ranked first in the CD3+CD56-NKG2C+ fraction.

A note on this clonotype: Its antigen is not known.

The CDR3 is 17 amino acids. Scientists made TCR beta cDNA using 5'RACE template switching with UMIs. TCRdb re-called the 5' RACE reads and catalogs CDR3 proteins one per entry, DNA excluded. The sample includes about 550,000 distinct CDR3 sequences. The rearrangement joins TRBV12-3 or TRBV12-4 to TRBJ2-7; the D call of TRBD1 rests on TCRdb alone, since no DNA is present to check it. The source is a man younger than 35 in good health. The specimen sequenced was blood T cells: a sorted CD56 or NKG2C T cell subset, CD4+ or CD8+ T cells, or bulk PBMC T cells (not recorded which). This CDR3 reads CASSFSLGGTGGNEQYF.